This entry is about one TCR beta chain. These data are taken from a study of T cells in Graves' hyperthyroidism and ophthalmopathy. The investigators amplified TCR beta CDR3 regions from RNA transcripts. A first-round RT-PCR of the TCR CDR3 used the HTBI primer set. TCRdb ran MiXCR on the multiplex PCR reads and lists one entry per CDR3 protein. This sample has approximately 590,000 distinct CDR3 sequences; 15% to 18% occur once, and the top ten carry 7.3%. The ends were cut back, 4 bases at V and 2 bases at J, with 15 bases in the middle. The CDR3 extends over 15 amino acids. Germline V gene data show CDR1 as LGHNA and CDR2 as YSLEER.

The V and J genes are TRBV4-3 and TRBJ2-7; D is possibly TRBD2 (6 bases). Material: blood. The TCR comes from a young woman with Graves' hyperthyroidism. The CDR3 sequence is CASSLGDLPTYEQYF. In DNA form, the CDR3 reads TGCGCCAGCAGCCTAGGGGACTTACCCACCTACGAGCAGTACTTC.